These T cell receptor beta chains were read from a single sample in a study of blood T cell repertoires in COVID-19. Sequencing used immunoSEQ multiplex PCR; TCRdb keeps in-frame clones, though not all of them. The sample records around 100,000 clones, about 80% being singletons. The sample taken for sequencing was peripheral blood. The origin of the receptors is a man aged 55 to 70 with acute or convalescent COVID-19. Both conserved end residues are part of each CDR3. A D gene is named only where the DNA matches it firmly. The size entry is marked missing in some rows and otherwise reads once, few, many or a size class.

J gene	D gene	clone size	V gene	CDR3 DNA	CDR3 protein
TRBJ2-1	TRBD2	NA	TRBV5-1	TGCGCCAGCAGCGTGACTAGCGGGGCAGGTGAGCAGTTCTTC	CASSVTSGAGEQFF
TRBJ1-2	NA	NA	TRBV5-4	TGTGCCAGCAGCTTGGCAGGATCTAACTATGGCTACACCTTC	CASSLAGSNYGYTF
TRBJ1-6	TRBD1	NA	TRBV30	TGTGCCTGGGGACAGGATAATTCACCCCTCCACTTT	CAWGQDNSPLHF
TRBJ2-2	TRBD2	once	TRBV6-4	TGTGCCAGCAGTGACTCGAAAGGGACTAGCGGGCCGAACACCGGGGAGCTGTTTTTT	CASSDSKGTSGPNTGELFF
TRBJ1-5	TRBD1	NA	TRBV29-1	TGCAGCGTGGCTACAGGGGAGGGCAATCAGCCCCAGCATTTT	CSVATGEGNQPQHF
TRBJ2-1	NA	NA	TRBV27	TGTGCCAGCAGTGCCGGGTACAATGAGCAGTTCTTC	CASSAGYNEQFF
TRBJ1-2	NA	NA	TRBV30	TGTGCCTGGAGTGTACCCGCCGCCGGGGGCTACACCTTC	CAWSVPAAGGYTF
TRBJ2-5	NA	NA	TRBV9	TGTGCCAGCAGCGGTCTAGGGGGAGAGACCCAGTACTTC	CASSGLGGETQYF
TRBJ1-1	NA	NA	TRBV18	TGTGCCAGCTCACCACTCTACGGGGGGCGGGACACTGAAGCTTTCTTT	CASSPLYGGRDTEAFF
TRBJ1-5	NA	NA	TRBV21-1	TGTGCCAGCAGCCTAAATGGCGGGGTACGAGTTGGGACTTATAGCAATCAGCCCCAGCATTTT	CASSLNGGVRVGTYSNQPQHF
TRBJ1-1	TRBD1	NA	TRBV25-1	TGTGCCAGCAGTGAAAACACAGGGGACACTGAAGCTTTCTTT	CASSENTGDTEAFF
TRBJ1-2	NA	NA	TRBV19	TGTGCCAGTAGTGATGGGGCCGCCGAGAAGGAGGGCTACACCTTC	CASSDGAAEKEGYTF
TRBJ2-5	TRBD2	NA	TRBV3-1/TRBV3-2	TGTGCCAGCAGCCCGGGACTAGCGGGGGAAGGCGCGTTTGAGACCCAGTACTTC	CASSPGLAGEGAFETQYF
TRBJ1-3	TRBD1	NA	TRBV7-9	TGTGCCAGCAGCTTAGAGGGGAACAGGGGCTCTGGAAACACCATATATTTT	CASSLEGNRGSGNTIYF
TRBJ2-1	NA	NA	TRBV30	TGTGCCTGGAGTGTACGACCGGGCGGGGTGCTACGGAATGAGCAGTTCTTC	CAWSVRPGGVLRNEQFF
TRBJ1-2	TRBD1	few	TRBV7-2	TGTGCCAGCAGGTCCGGGACAGGGGGCCATGGCTACACCTTC	CASRSGTGGHGYTF
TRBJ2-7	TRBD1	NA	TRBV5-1	TGCGCCAGCAGCTTGGCCCCACCGGGACAGATCTACGAGCAGTACTTC	CASSLAPPGQIYEQYF
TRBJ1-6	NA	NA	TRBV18	TGTGCCAGCTCACCTGTCGGACAAGCAACTAATTCACCCCTCCACTTT	CASSPVGQATNSPLHF
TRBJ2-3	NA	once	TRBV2	TGTGCCAGCAGTGTGGACTATGCGAGCACAGATACGCAGTATTTT	CASSVDYASTDTQYF
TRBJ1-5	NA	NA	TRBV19	TGTGCCAGTAGTTCCTACCATTCTAGCAATCAGCCCCAGCATTTT	CASSSYHSSNQPQHF
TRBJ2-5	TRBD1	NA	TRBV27	TGTGCCAGCAGTCCTCGGACAGGGATTCAAGAGACCCAGTACTTC	CASSPRTGIQETQYF
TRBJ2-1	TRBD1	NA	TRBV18	TGTGCCAGCTCACTTGGGACAGGGGGGTTTAATGAGCAGTTCTTC	CASSLGTGGFNEQFF
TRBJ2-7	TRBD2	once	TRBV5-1	TGCGCCAGCAGCCCAGGACTAGCGGGGGGGCAACTACGAAACGAGCAGTACTTC	CASSPGLAGGQLRNEQYF
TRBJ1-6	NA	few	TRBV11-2	TGTGCCAGCAGCTTAGTAGTGGGGGGAGGTTCACCCCTCCACTTT	CASSLVVGGGSPLHF
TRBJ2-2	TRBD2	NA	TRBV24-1	TGTGCCACCAGTGATTTGACTAGCGGGGACACCGGGGAGCTGTTTTTT	CATSDLTSGDTGELFF
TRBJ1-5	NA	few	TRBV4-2	TGTGCCAGCAGCCAAGAGATCCAACAGTCCAATCAGCCCCAGCATTTT	CASSQEIQQSNQPQHF
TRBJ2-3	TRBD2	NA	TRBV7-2	TGTGCCAGCAGCCCCCGACTAGCGGGGGGGACCCGCACAGATACGCAGTATTTT	CASSPRLAGGTRTDTQYF
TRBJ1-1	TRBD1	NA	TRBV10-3	TGTGCCATCAGCCCACAGGGGTTGAACACTGAAGCTTTCTTT	CAISPQGLNTEAFF
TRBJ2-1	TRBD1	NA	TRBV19	TGTGCCAGTCGACAGGGGGCCAATGAGCAGTTCTTC	CASRQGANEQFF
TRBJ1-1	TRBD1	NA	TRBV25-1	TGTGCCAGCAGGGGACAGGGTCGAAACACTGAAGCTTTCTTT	CASRGQGRNTEAFF
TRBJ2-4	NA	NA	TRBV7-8	TGTGCCAGCAGCCGCTCTAACAGGGTCCAGTACTTC	CASSRSNRVQYF
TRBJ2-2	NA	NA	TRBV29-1	TGCAGCGCTTTAGGGAAGGGGACCGGGGAGCTGTTTTTT	CSALGKGTGELFF
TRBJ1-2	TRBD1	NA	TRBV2	TGTGCCAGCAGCTACGAGCAGGGGGGTAACTATGGCTACACCTTC	CASSYEQGGNYGYTF
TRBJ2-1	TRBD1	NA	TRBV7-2	TGTGCCAGCAGCTCCTACGGGACAGGTTTTTCGAATGAGCAGTTCTTC	CASSSYGTGFSNEQFF
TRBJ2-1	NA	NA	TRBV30	TGTGCCTGGAGTGTGGAGGTCTCAGAGCAGTTCTTC	CAWSVEVSEQFF
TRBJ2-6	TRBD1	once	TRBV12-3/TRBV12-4	TGTGCCTGTCAGGGGGCTGGGGCCAACGTCCTGACTTTC	CACQGAGANVLTF
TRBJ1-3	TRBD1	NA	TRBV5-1	TGCGCCAGCAGCTTGGAGGGACAGCCTTTAAACACCATATATTTT	CASSLEGQPLNTIYF
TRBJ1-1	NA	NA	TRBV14	TGTGCCAGCAGCCAGGGACTTCGAGAGGCAGCTTTCTTT	CASSQGLREAAFF
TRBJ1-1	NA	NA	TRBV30	TGTGCCTGGAGTGTTCGGGGGGTGCTCGTGAACACTGAAGCTTTCTTT	CAWSVRGVLVNTEAFF
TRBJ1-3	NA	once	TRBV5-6	TGTGCCAGCAGCGGTACTAACTCTGGAAACACCATATATTTT	CASSGTNSGNTIYF
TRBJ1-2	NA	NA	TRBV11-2	TGTGCCAGCAGCTCCCGGACAAACAGGGGCTACACCTTC	CASSSRTNRGYTF